This T cell receptor (beta chain) is from a study of shared clonotypes between healthy human individuals. In the case of this clone: Its antigen is unidentified.

Study-level findings and limits: It was only blood that was sampled, and tissue repertoires likely differ. Incomplete sequencing of sorted subsets was indicated by rarefaction despite large depth. Generally, naive subsets came out with larger estimated richness than memory subsets. Generation probability values for non-shared clonotypes were lower than those for clonotypes shared by all four donors.

This CDR3 is 13 amino acids long. CDR1 SNHLY and CDR2 FYNNEI come from the germline V gene. The V end lost 4 bases, the J end lost 3 bases, and 8 bases lay between the germline ends. TCRdb's copy holds only in-frame clones and misses some; the assay was immunoSEQ multiplex PCR. The sample carries roughly 1.5 million clones, 98% recorded once. The chain employs TRBV2 and TRBJ2-3; D is perhaps TRBD2 (5 bases). The sequence was obtained from a man under 40 in good health. The sample taken for sequencing was naive CD4+ T cells sorted from blood. Described subset: CD45RA+ positively selected. DNA of the CDR3: TGTGCCAGCAGTGGGACTCTTACAGATACGCAGTATTTT. Translation gives CASSGTLTDTQYF.